This TCR beta chain was captured in a study of T cells after yellow fever vaccination. This clonotype occurred many times. Each CDR3 protein gets one entry after TCRdb re-called the 5' RACE reads with MiXCR. Found here are about 310,000 distinct CDR3 sequences, more than 3% of them singletons; the top ten hold around 24%. This TCR derives from a man aged 18 to 30 who received the YFV17D yellow fever vaccine. The sequencing used PBMCs, collected on the day of the yellow fever booster vaccination.

CDR3: CASSPGPGAEETQYF. The DNA of the CDR3 is TGTGCCAGCAGTCCGGGCCCGGGGGCGGAGGAGACCCAGTACTTC. This chain links TRBV27 with TRBJ2-5; D is tentatively TRBD1 or TRBD2 (6 bases each). Trimming removed 5 bases at V and 5 bases at J, with 18 bases between. CDR1 is MNHEY and CDR2 is SMNVEV in the germline V gene (reference sequence). The CDR3 runs 15 residues.